This T cell receptor (beta chain) was sequenced in a study of PD-1 blockade in classical Hodgkin lymphoma. General study findings and limits: With CD4+ cells, TCR diversity rose significantly by C4D1, but not with CD8+ cells. Exclusion applied to patients who initiated nivolumab less than 1 year following ASCT.

TCRdb's table, derived via immunoSEQ multiplex PCR, lists solely in-frame clones and lacks some. The sample has about 14,000 clones; roughly 80% are singletons. Points on this clone: Its specificity is unknown.

Trimming at V came to 4 bases and at J to 0 bases, leaving 3 bases not matched to a gene. Germline V gives CDR1 MNHEY, CDR2 SMNVEV (reference sequence). The CDR3 consists of 14 residues. This sample's time point: cycle 4 day 1 (C4D1), after less than 7 weeks of nivolumab. No patient escaped relapse after autologous stem cell transplantation, and brentuximab vedotin exposure varied. This rearrangement joins TRBV27 to TRBJ2-7; 7 bases align to TRBD1. The receptor comes from a human donor with classical Hodgkin lymphoma. The sequencing used peripheral blood mononuclear cells (PBMCs), collected before the fourth cycle of nivolumab. The CDR3 loop reads CASSSDRNSYEQYF. CDR3 bases: TGTGCCAGCAGTTCGGACAGGAACTCCTACGAGCAGTACTTC.